Listed below are T cell receptor beta chains from one sample, sequenced in a study of blood T cell repertoires in COVID-19. Sequenced by immunoSEQ multiplex PCR; TCRdb stores in-frame clones only, minus some. The table has tens of thousands of clones, roughly 84% seen once; the top ten hold 4.5% to 6%. Sequencing was carried out using peripheral blood. The source of these receptors is a woman older than 75 with acute or convalescent COVID-19. CDR3s include the opening cysteine and the closing phenylalanine or tryptophan. A D gene is named only where the DNA matches it firmly. Only some rows state a clone size, as once, few, many or a class for expanded clones.

V gene	clone size	CDR3 length	J gene	D gene	CDR3 DNA	CDR3 protein
TRBV7-2	.	15	TRBJ2-7	TRBD1	TGTGCCAGCAGCCTAGGACAGGGGGCGGCCTACGAGCAGTACTTC	CASSLGQGAAYEQYF
TRBV19	.	15	TRBJ1-3	.	TGTGCCAGTAGTACCACTATGGGGCCTGGAAACACCATATATTTT	CASSTTMGPGNTIYF
TRBV7-9	once	11	TRBJ1-1	.	TGTGCCAGCAGCTTACTCCGGGGGGCTTTCTTT	CASSLLRGAFF
TRBV12-3/TRBV12-4	.	12	TRBJ1-2	TRBD1	TGTGCCAGCAGTTCAACAGGGGAGGGCTACACCTTC	CASSSTGEGYTF
TRBV2	.	13	TRBJ1-2	.	TGTGCCAGCAGTCAAAGGACAGCCTATGGCTACACCTTC	CASSQRTAYGYTF
TRBV18	.	16	TRBJ1-5	TRBD1	TGTGCCAGCTCACGGTCCCGTGGACAGGGGGTAGAGCCCCAGCATTTT	CASSRSRGQGVEPQHF
TRBV2	.	15	TRBJ2-1	TRBD2	TGTGCCAGCAGTCCGAGCGGGGGACCCTACAATGAGCAGTTCTTC	CASSPSGGPYNEQFF
TRBV3-1/TRBV3-2	.	16	TRBJ1-3	TRBD1	TGTGCCAGCAGCCAAGATCGGCAGGGGGCTGGAAACACCATATATTTT	CASSQDRQGAGNTIYF
TRBV5-4	few	15	TRBJ2-1	TRBD2	TGTGCCAGCAGCTTGGGGGGGGGCTCCTACAATGAGCAGTTCTTC	CASSLGGGSYNEQFF
TRBV14	.	13	TRBJ1-1	.	TGTGCCAGCAGCCTCCGTTCGAACACTGAAGCTTTCTTT	CASSLRSNTEAFF
TRBV27	.	13	TRBJ2-4	.	TGTGCCAGCAGTTTTTCGGGCAAAAACATTCAGTACTTC	CASSFSGKNIQYF
TRBV7-9	once	15	TRBJ2-1	.	TGTGCCAGCAGCTATTGGGGGGTTTCGGACAATGAGCAGTTCTTC	CASSYWGVSDNEQFF
TRBV10-1	.	12	TRBJ1-2	.	TGCGCCCAGGGCAGGAAGTACTATGGCTACACCTTC	CAQGRKYYGYTF
TRBV3-1/TRBV3-2	.	14	TRBJ1-3	.	TGTGCCAGCACATTCGGGGTGAATAGAAACACCATATATTTT	CASTFGVNRNTIYF
TRBV5-1	.	16	TRBJ1-4	TRBD1	TGCGCCAGCAGTCCTTCGCCGGGACAGCCTAATGAAAAACTGTTTTTT	CASSPSPGQPNEKLFF
TRBV25-1	.	14	TRBJ2-7	.	TGTGCCAGCAGTGCCTCCGGCGGTTCCTACGAGCAGTACTTC	CASSASGGSYEQYF
TRBV5-1	.	14	TRBJ2-7	.	TGCGCCAGCAGCTTAAGCTGGGGCGAGTACGAGCAGTACTTC	CASSLSWGEYEQYF
TRBV21-1	.	18	TRBJ2-2	.	TGTGCCAGCAGCAAAGCCTCGAGTAGCGGACAGAACACCGGGGAGCTGTTTTTT	CASSKASSSGQNTGELFF
TRBV11-1	.	14	TRBJ2-1	TRBD1	TGTGCCAGCAGCTTGAGAGGACAGGGGAATGAGCAGTTCTTC	CASSLRGQGNEQFF
TRBV7-9	.	14	TRBJ2-1	TRBD1	TGTGCCAGCAGCTTGGACAGGAGCGACAATGAGCAGTTCTTC	CASSLDRSDNEQFF
TRBV5-1	.	13	TRBJ2-7	TRBD1	TGCGCCAGCAGCTTAGACAGGGGAGGCGAGCAGTACTTC	CASSLDRGGEQYF
TRBV11-2	.	15	TRBJ2-1	TRBD2	TGTGCCAGCAGCTTACTACCAGCGGGGGGGAATGAGCAGTTCTTC	CASSLLPAGGNEQFF